One TCR beta chain is described in this entry. Its antigen is still unknown. The junction differs from germline at one of its ends, possibly a read error. The sample is drawn from a study of response to subunit inactivated influenza vaccine. Study-level findings and limits: Authors suggested few new T cells are recruited by each seasonal influenza vaccination.

From the RT-PCR reads, TCRdb called clonotypes with MiXCR, one entry per CDR3 protein. The sample includes roughly 170,000 distinct CDR3 sequences, approximately 9.2% of them seen just once. This CDR3 is 14 amino acids long. Germline CDR1 is SGHTA and CDR2 is FQGNSA. The clonotype originates from a man between 50 and 59 years old who received an inactivated influenza vaccine. The chain uses TRBV7-2 and TRBJ2-3; D possibly corresponds to TRBD2 (5 bases). The input for sequencing was non-naive T cells sorted from PBMCs, taken on the day of vaccination. CDR3 sequence: CVSSLWTYTDTQYF. The DNA for the CDR3 is TGTGTCAGCAGCCTCTGGACTTACACAGATACGCAGTATTTT.